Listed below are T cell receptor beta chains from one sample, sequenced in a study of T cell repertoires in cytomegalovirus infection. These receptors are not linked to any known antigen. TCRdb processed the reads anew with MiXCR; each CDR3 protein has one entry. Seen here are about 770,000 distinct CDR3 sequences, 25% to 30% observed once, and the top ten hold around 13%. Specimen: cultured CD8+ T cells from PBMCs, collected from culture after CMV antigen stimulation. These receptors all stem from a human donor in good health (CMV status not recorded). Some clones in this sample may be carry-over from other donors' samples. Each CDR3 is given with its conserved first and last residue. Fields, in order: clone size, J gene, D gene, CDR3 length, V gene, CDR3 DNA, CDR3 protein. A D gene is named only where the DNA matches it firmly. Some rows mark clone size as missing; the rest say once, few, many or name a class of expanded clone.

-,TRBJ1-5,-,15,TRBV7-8,TGTGCCAGCAGCTTAGCGGGAGGGACGGGGCAGCCCCAGCATTTT,CASSLAGGTGQPQHF
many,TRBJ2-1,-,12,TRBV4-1,TGTGCCAGCAGTCAAGGCTACAATGAGCAGTTCTTC,CASSQGYNEQFF
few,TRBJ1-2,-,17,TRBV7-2,TGTGCCAGCAGCTTAGCGGGGCCCGGCGGCGGATTCTATGGCTACACCTTC,CASSLAGPGGGFYGYTF
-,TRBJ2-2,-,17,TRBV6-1,TGTGCCAGCAGTGAATCGCACAGGCTAACGAACACCGGGGAGCTGTTTTTT,CASSESHRLTNTGELFF
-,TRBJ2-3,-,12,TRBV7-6,TGTGCCAGCAGGTCACCGATGGATACGCAGTATTTT,CASRSPMDTQYF
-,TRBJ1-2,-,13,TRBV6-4,TGTGCCAGCAGTGACGGGACACTGTATGGCTACACCTTC,CASSDGTLYGYTF
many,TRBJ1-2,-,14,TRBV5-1,TGCGCCAGCAGCTTGGTAGGGGCTAACTATGGCTACACCTTC,CASSLVGANYGYTF
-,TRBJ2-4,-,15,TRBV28,TGTGCCAGCAGTCCCCGGAGGAGGGCACGGAACATTCAGTACTTC,CASSPRRRARNIQYF
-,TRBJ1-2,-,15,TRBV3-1,TGTGCCAGCAGCCAAGGGTTACAGGCTAACTATGGCTACACCTTC,CASSQGLQANYGYTF
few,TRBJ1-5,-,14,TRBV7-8,TGTGCCAGCAGCTTTGCAGGGACGAGTCAGCCCCAGCATTTT,CASSFAGTSQPQHF
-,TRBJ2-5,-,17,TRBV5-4,TGTGCCAGCAGCTTGAAGAACGACAGGCCCTCCCGGGAGACCCAGTACTTC,CASSLKNDRPSRETQYF
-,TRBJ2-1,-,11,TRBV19,TGTGCCAGTTCCGGAGGGGATGAGCAGTTCTTC,CASSGGDEQFF
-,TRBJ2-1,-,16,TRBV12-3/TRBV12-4,TGTGCCAGCAGTCCGCTCAGGTGGGGGCGCATCAATGAGCAGTTCTTC,CASSPLRWGRINEQFF
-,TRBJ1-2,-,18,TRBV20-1,TGCAGTGCTAGAGATTTAATAACAGGACCCGGCGTATGGGATGGCTACACCTTC,CSARDLITGPGVWDGYTF
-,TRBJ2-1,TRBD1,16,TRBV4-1,TGTGCCAGCAGCCTTGTGCCGGGACAGGTTGACAATGAGCAGTTCTTC,CASSLVPGQVDNEQFF
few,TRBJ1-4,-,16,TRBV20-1,TGCAGTGCTAGAGATTTGTCGGGGGGCGGGGGTGAAAAACTGTTTTTT,CSARDLSGGGGEKLFF
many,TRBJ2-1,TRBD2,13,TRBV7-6,TGTGCCAGCGGGACTAGCGGCTACAATGAGCAGTTCTTC,CASGTSGYNEQFF
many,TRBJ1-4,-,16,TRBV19,TGTGCCAGTAGTCTTCAGGGTGGGGACGGTAATGAAAAACTGTTTTTT,CASSLQGGDGNEKLFF
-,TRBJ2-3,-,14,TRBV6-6,TGTGCCAGCAGTTATGATACAGGTCCAGATACGCAGTATTTT,CASSYDTGPDTQYF
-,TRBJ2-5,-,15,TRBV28,TGTGCCAGCCAAGCACCCCTCGGGGCCGGAGAGACCCAGTACTTC,CASQAPLGAGETQYF
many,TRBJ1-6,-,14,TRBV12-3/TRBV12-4,TGTGCCAGCAGTTATTCCGGGGCCAATTCACCCCTCCACTTT,CASSYSGANSPLHF
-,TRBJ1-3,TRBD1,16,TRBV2,TGTGCCAGCAAACGAGGACAGGAATTCTTTGGAAACACCATATATTTT,CASKRGQEFFGNTIYF
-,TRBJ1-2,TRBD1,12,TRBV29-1,TGCAGCGTTATGGACAGGGAATATGGCTACACCTTC,CSVMDREYGYTF
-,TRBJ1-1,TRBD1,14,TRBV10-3,TGTGCCATCAGTGTAACAGGGGACTATACTGAAGCTTTCTTT,CAISVTGDYTEAFF
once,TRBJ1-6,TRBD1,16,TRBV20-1,TGCAGTGCTAGAGGCTCCGGGACAGACAAGATCTCACCCCTCCACTTT,CSARGSGTDKISPLHF
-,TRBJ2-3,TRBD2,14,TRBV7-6,TGTGCCAGCAGCGCCGCGGGGGGCATAGATACGCAGTATTTT,CASSAAGGIDTQYF
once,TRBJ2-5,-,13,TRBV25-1,TGTGCCAGCAGTGATGGGGTTGGAGAGACCCAGTACTTC,CASSDGVGETQYF
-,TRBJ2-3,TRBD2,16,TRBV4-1,TGCGCCAGCAGCCAGCCCCTAGCGGGGGGGCCGGATACGCAGTATTTT,CASSQPLAGGPDTQYF
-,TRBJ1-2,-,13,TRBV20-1,TGCAGTGCGAGGGCCAGGGGAATTAATGGCTACACCTTC,CSARARGINGYTF
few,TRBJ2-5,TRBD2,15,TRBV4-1,TGCGCCAGCAGCCAAGTAGCGGGGAATCAAGAGACCCAGTACTTC,CASSQVAGNQETQYF
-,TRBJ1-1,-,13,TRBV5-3,TGTGCCTCCCAGGAACAGGGTGGTACTGAAGCTTTCTTT,CASQEQGGTEAFF
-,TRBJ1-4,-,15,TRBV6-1,TGTGCCAGCCGGGGTCGGGGGTCAACTAATGAAAAACTGTTTTTT,CASRGRGSTNEKLFF
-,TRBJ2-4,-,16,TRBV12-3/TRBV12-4,TGTGCCAGCAGTTCCTCGCTCGGAGGGCGAGTGGACATTCAGTACTTC,CASSSSLGGRVDIQYF
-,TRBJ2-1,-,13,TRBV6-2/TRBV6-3,TGTGCCAGCAGGGGCGCCTCCTACAATGAGCAGTTCTTC,CASRGASYNEQFF
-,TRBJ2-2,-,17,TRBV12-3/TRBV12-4,TGTGCCAGCAGCCCCATGCAAGGGGAAACCAACACCGGGGAGCTGTTTTTT,CASSPMQGETNTGELFF
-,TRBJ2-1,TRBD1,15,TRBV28,TGTGCCAGCACCCCGGGACAGGGGAAATTCCATGAGCAGTTCTTC,CASTPGQGKFHEQFF
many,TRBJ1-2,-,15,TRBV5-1,TGCGCCAGCAGCTTGGATGCAGGGTTTTATGATGGCTACACCTTC,CASSLDAGFYDGYTF
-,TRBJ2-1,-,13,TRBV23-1,TGCGCCAGCGGAAATCGATCCGACCGTGGGCAGTTCTTC,CASGNRSDRGQFF
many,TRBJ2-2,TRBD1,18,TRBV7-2,TGTGCCAGCAGCTCAAAACTGGGGCAGGGGGCGGTCACCGGGGAGCTGTTTTTT,CASSSKLGQGAVTGELFF
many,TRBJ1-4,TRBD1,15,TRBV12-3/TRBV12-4,TGTGCCAGCAGTTCCCAGGACAGGGGGACTGAAAAACTGTTTTTT,CASSSQDRGTEKLFF
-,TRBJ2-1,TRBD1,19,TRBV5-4,TGTGCCAGCAGCTCACCGGGACAGACGACACAATACTCCTACAATGAGCAGTTCTTC,CASSSPGQTTQYSYNEQFF
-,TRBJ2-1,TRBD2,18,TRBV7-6,TGTGCCAGCAGCTCCATAGCGGGGGGCACATACTCCTACAATGAGCAGTTCTTC,CASSSIAGGTYSYNEQFF
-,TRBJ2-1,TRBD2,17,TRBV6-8,TGTGCCAGCAGTTACGGACTAGCGGGGGGTGGCTACAATGAGCAGTTCTTC,CASSYGLAGGGYNEQFF
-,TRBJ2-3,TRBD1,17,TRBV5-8,TGTGCCAGCAGCTTGGAGGCGACAGGGCTCCAAAGTGATACGCAGTATTTT,CASSLEATGLQSDTQYF
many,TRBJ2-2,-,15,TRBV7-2,TGTGCCAGCAGCTTAGTTCCGGGGCCCACCGGGGAGCTGTTTTTT,CASSLVPGPTGELFF
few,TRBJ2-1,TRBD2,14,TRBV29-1,TGCAGCGTTGAATCATTCAGGGAGGGCAATGAGCAGTTCTTC,CSVESFREGNEQFF
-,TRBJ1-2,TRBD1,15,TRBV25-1,TGTGCCAGCAGCTCGGACAGGGAAGCTAACTATGGCTACACCTTC,CASSSDREANYGYTF
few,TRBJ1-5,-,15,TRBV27,TGTGCCAGCAGGGGGGGGGTTCGGAGCAATCAGCCCCAGCATTTT,CASRGGVRSNQPQHF
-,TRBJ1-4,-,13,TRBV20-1,TGCAGTGCCTGGACCTCGGGGGAAGAAAAACTGTTTTTT,CSAWTSGEEKLFF
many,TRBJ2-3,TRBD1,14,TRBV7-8,TGTGCCAGCATCCACCAGGGGGTCGCAGATACGCAGTATTTT,CASIHQGVADTQYF
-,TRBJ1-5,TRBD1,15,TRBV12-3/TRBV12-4,TGTGCCAGCACCGGGGACAGGGGATTCAATCAGCCCCAGCATTTT,CASTGDRGFNQPQHF
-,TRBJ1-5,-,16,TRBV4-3,TGCGCCAGCAGCCAAGATTGGGGGGAAGGCAATCAGCCCCAGCATTTT,CASSQDWGEGNQPQHF
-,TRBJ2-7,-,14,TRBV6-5,TGTGCCAGCAGTTACGGGACAAGCACATCCGAGCAGTACTTC,CASSYGTSTSEQYF
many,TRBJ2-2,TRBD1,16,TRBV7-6,TGTGCCAGCAGCTTACCGACAGGGATGTGGACCGGGGAGCTGTTTTTT,CASSLPTGMWTGELFF
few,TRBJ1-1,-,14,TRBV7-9,TGTGCCAGCAGGCATCAGGGGCCGCGCACTGAAGCTTTCTTT,CASRHQGPRTEAFF
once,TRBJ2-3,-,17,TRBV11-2,TGTGCCAGCAGCGTCAAGAGGGGGGGCTTTAGAGAAGATACGCAGTATTTT,CASSVKRGGFREDTQYF
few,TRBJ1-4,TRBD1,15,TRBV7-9,TGTGCCAGCAGCTCCCCGGGACAGGGTTCAGAAAAACTGTTTTTT,CASSSPGQGSEKLFF